This T cell receptor (beta chain) was captured in a study of shared clonotypes between healthy human individuals. This table comes from immunoSEQ multiplex PCR, and its TCRdb copy is limited to in-frame clones, with some not included. The sample contains 2,100,000 or so clones, roughly 95% of which appear only once. As to this clone: The antigen is not known. The identical CDR3 is also encoded by other nucleotide sequences in the sample.

Germline values: CDR1 SGHNT, CDR2 YYREEE (reference sequence). The CDR3 consists of 11 residues. The germline V and J ends were trimmed by 4 bases and 6 bases, with 7 bases remaining between them. Findings of the study overall: Depth of sequencing was expected to influence donor clonotype sharing. Across subsets, estimated richness was generally greater for naive than for memory populations.

Sequencing was performed on naive CD4+ T cells sorted from blood. The subset was: CD45RA+ positively selected. This TCR derives from a man between 18 and 35 years old in good health. The genes are TRBV5-4 and TRBJ2-5; D ambiguous. CDR3: CASSLGQTQYF. CDR3 bases: TGTGCCAGCAGCCTAGGACAGACCCAGTACTTC.